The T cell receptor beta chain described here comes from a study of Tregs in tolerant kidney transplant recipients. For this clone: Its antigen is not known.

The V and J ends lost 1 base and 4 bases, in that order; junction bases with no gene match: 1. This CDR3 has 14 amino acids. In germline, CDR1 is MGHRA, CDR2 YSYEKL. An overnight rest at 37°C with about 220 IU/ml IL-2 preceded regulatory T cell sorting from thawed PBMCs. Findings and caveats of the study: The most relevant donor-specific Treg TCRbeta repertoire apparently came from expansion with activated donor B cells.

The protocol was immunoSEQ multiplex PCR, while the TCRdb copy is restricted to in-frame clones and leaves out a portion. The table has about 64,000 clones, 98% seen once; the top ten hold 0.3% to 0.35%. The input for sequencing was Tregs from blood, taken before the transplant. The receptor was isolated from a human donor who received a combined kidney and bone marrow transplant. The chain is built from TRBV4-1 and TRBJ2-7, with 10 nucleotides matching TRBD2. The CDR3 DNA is TGCGCCAGCAGCCAAGGGACTAGCGGTTACGAGCAGTACTTC. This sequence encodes CASSQGTSGYEQYF.